Below, one T cell receptor (beta chain) is given with its context. The sample holds a few counts of this clone. What antigen it recognizes has not been identified. No much larger clone is present one base from it, and per-base qualities are unavailable. In light of the paper, this sample's time point label describes: about 25 weeks on oral tofacitinib. The sample's treatment or condition label, in plain terms: oral pan-JAK inhibitor, 5-10 mg twice daily. Peripheral blood and lesional scalp punch biopsies were obtained from patients with alopecia areata. PBMCs were separated by density centrifugation and stained for CD3, CD4 and CD8, after which CD4+ and CD8+ T cells were sorted on a FACSAria. This record belongs to a study of CD8+ T cells in alopecia areata (dated by TCRdb to between 2018 and 2020). For the study in its entirety: Treated patients were enrolled in an open-label pilot trial of oral tofacitinib, 5 to 10 mg twice daily, for moderate-to-severe alopecia areata. Disease severity in treated patients was measured with the SALT score, which quantifies the percentage of affected scalp surface area. Scalp clonality was compared among normal scalp (n=4), patchy alopecia areata scalp (n=8), and alopecia totalis/universalis scalp (n=8). Patients received tofacitinib for 6 to 18 months and were then followed off drug for 6 months to check for delayed response and recurrence. Amplification of TCRbeta CDR3 regions was done by immunoSEQ multiplex PCR using 35 Vbeta forward primers and 13 Jbeta reverse primers. RNA was extracted with the PAXgene miRNA kit for fixed scalp, the miRNeasy kit for PBMCs, and the RNeasy kit for mouse skin. High-throughput TCRbeta sequencing was used to examine T cell clonal expansion in alopecia areata in both the C3H/HeJ mouse model and human patients. Scalp tissue and sorted CD4+ and CD8+ peripheral blood T cells from patchy and totalis/universalis alopecia areata patients and from healthy controls were covered by human TCRbeta sequencing. Biopsies were taken from tofacitinib-treated patients at baseline and again at 4 and 24 weeks into treatment, and several of those patients also had a later scalp biopsy. General findings and caveats noted by the study authors: Shared TCR sequences between patients were less evident than in mice, which may be partly attributable to HLA diversity in the patient population. Many expanded lesional clones persisted in scalp and blood during tofacitinib treatment, which may partly explain relapse after stopping treatment. Higher clonality and more expanded CD8+ clones were observed in lesional scalp than in normal scalp, particularly in alopecia totalis/universalis, a finding suggestive of antigenic drive. With tofacitinib, both scalp clonality and the number of expanded CD8+ clones among the top 100 scalp clones went down significantly. Because the treated cohort was small and had just a single nonresponder, larger studies are needed to establish links between baseline CD8+ expansion and response. Unlike mouse skin, which is dominated by gammadelta T cells, normal human skin has resident alphabeta T cells that are also sequenced, and this complicates analysis of the scalp TCR repertoire.

The CDR3 goes from the cysteine to the phenylalanine over 11 residues. CDR3 DNA only is kept here, 33 bases in frame from base 1. CDR1 is given as MDHEN and CDR2 as SYDVKM, both from the germline V gene. Trimming takes 6 bases from V and 10 bases from J, and the germline ends sit 12 bases apart. The library was made by the immunoSEQ multiplex PCR assay. For TCR sequencing, RNA was extracted from every sample and reverse transcribed into cDNA to serve as template. First-strand cDNA was synthesized with SuperScript III using a 2:1 mix of oligo-dT and random hexamers. A synthetic immune receptor repertoire was used to assess amplification bias, and residual bias was removed computationally. On the authors' methods: Raw reads were preprocessed for error removal, and CDR3 was defined according to IMGT conventions as running from the conserved cysteine to phenylalanine. Clonality was calculated as 1 minus Shannon entropy normalized by log2 of the number of productive unique TCRs. Whether each scalp clone was CD4 or CD8 was inferred by checking scalp TCRbeta sequences against the CD4 and CD8 repertoires from sorted blood. Entries here come from immuneACCESS through TCRdb and include only in-frame sequences with V and J called. Some clones fail to appear in such tables; in the studies checked, an unresolved V gene covers under half of the shortfall, and the cause of the remainder is unknown. V and J calls and clone size are copied from that table; D and trimming were computed from the DNA. Within this sample are 200,000 or so clones, with roughly 64% of them counted one time only. About 5.5% of the sample rests with the top ten.

This receptor was taken from a human donor with alopecia areata. The chain was built from TRBV28 and TRBJ2-5; the D call could be TRBD1 or TRBD2, with each sharing 5 bases. The sequences come from CD4+ T cells sorted from blood, collected at week 24, from a patient treated with tofacitinib. This receptor carries the CDR3 CASRGEIIQYF. In nucleotide form, the sequence is TGTGCCAGCAGGGGGGAGATAATCCAGTACTTC. The variable domain in full, with residues beyond the CDR3 obtained from the reference TRBV28 and TRBJ2-5 genes, is DVKVTQSSRYLVKRTGEKVFLECVQDMDHENMFWYRQDPGLGLRLIYFSYDVKMKEKGDIPEGYSVSREKKERFSLILESASTNQTSMYLCASRGEIIQYFGPGTRLLVL.